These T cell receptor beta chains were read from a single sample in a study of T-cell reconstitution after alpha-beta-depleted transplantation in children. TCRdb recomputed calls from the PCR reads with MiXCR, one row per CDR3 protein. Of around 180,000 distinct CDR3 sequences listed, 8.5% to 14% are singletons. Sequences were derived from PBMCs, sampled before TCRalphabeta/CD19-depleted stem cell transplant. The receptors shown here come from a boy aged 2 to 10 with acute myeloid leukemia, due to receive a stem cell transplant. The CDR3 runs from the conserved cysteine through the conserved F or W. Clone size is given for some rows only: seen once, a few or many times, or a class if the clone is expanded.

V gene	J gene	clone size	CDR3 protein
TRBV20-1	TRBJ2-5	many	CSARRGLQETQYF
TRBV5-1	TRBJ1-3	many	CASTWDRQSGNTIYF
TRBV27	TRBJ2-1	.	CASSLSSGAIYNEQFF
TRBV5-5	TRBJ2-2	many	CASSFATGGGGELFF
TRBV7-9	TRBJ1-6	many	CASSPLGGSYNSPLHF
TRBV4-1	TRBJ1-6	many	CASSQSDSNSPLHF
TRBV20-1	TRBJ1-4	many	CSVRTLTGEKLFF
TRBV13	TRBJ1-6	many	CASSLEGLTGGPLHF
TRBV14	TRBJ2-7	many	CASSQDVGGRSYEQYF
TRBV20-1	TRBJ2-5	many	CSAEAGEVETQYF
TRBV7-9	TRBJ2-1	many	CASSFDGTSYNEQFF
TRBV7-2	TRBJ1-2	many	CASSKTGGDHGYTF
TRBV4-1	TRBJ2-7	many	CASSQVRLAGNYEQYF
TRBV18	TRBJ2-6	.	CASSFTGTGANVLTF
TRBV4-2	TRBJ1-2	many	CASSQEQGAHYGYTF
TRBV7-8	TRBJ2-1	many	CASTQGPAGVYNEQFF
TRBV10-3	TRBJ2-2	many	CAIRRWTGEIGELFF
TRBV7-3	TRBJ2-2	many	CASSGRIRGELFF
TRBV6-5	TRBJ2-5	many	CASSYGGQQETQYF
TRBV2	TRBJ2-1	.	CASSLGLAGGRGIEQFF
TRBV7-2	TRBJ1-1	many	CASSLNSGSTEAFF
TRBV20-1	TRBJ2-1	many	CSARDASGGGNEQFF
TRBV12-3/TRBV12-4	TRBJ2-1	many	CASSETSGNRRGQFF
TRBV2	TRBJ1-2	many	CASSPGGDYGYTF
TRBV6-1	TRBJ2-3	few	CASSASTSGGTDTQYF
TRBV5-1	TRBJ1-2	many	CASSLTYSYGYTF
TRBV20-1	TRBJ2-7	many	CSARDPDRGPYEQYF
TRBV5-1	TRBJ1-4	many	CASSLGGANGEKLFF
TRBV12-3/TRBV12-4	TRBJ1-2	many	CASSPSTAAYGYTF
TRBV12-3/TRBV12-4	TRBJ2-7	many	CASSPEGLAGAGEQYF
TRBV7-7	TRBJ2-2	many	CASSLEEAASGSVAGELFF
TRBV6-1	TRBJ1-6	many	CATHWTEDNSPLHF
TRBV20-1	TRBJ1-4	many	CSSRRTNEKLFF
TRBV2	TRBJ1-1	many	CASSEVREYTEAFF